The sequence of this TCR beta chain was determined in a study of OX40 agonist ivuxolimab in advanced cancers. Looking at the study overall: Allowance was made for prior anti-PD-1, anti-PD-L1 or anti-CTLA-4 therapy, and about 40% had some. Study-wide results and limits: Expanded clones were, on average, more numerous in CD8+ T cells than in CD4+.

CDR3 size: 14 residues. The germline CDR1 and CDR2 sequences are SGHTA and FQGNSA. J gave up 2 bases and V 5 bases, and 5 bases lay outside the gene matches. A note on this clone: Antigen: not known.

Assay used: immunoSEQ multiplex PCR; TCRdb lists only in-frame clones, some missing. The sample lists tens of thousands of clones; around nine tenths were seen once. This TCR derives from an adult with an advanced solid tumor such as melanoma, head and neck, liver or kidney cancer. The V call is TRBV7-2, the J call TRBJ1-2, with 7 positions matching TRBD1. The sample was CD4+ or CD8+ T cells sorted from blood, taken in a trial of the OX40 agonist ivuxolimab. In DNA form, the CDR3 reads TGTGCCAGCAGCGCCATGGGACAGAACTATGGCTACACCTTC. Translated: CASSAMGQNYGYTF. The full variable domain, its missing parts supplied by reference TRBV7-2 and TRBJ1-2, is GAGVSQSPSNKVTEKGKDVELRCDPISGHTALYWYRQSLGQGLEFLIYFQGNSAPDKSGLPSDRFSAERTGGSVSTLTIQRTQQEDSAVYLCASSAMGQNYGYTFGSGTRLTVV.